This T cell receptor (beta chain) was identified during a study of regulatory and conventional T cells in RAG deficiency. Some clones are missing from TCRdb's copy, which holds only in-frame ones; the method was immunoSEQ multiplex PCR. The sample has fewer than 20,000 clones; 80% to 90% are singletons. CDR1 is MGHRA and CDR2 is YSYEKL in the germline V gene. J was trimmed by 7 bases and V by 6 bases; bases with no gene match: 1. CDR3 length: 12 residues. The sorted regulatory T cells were CD4+, CD25-high and CD127-low, with genomic DNA sequenced. The same data also contributed to another study, on regulatory T cells. As that study records: The primer mix had 52 TRBV and 13 TRBJ primers.

Sequencing input: Tregs sorted from blood. V usage is TRBV4-1 and J usage is TRBJ2-7; 12 bases agree with TRBD2. The sequence was collected from a human donor in good health. The CDR3 is CASSLAGGEQYF. Written as DNA, the CDR3 is TGCGCCAGCAGTCTAGCGGGGGGGGAGCAGTACTTC.